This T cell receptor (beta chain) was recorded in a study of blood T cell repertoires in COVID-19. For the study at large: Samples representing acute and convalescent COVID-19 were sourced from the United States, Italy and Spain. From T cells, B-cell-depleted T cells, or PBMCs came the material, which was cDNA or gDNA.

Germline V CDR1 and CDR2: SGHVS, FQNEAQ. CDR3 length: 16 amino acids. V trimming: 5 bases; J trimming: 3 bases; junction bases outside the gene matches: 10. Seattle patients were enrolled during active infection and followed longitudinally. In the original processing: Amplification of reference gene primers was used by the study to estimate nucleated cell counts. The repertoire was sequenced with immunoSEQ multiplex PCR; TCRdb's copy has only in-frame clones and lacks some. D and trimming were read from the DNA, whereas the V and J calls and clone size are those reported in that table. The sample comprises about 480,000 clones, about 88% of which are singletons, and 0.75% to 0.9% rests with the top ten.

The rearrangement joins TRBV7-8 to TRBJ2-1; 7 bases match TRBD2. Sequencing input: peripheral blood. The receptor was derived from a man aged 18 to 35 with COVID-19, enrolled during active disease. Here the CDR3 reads CASSHIDSGGYNEQFF. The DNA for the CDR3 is TGTGCCAGCAGCCATATAGATTCGGGGGGCTACAATGAGCAGTTCTTC.